These T cell receptor beta chains were read from a single sample in a study of cytomegalovirus exposure and HLA in healthy donors. The data were produced by immunoSEQ multiplex PCR, yet TCRdb's version contains in-frame clones alone and is incomplete. The profile shows 75,000 to 100,000 clones, 64% of them singletons. The sample taken for sequencing was PBMCs. These receptors came from a man in his fifties or sixties in good health and CMV-seronegative. Both conserved end residues are part of each CDR3. A D gene is named only where the DNA matches it firmly. The size of a clone is reported for some rows only, either as once, few or many, or as a class for expanded clones.

V	D	J	size	CDR3	DNA
TRBV5-1	-	TRBJ1-6	-	CASSLLDIRRSSYNSPLHF	TGCGCCAGCAGCTTGTTGGACATCCGTCGGAGCTCCTATAATTCACCCCTCCACTTT
TRBV13	-	TRBJ1-1	-	CASSSHGGNTEAFF	TGTGCCAGCAGTTCACACGGGGGGAACACTGAAGCTTTCTTT
TRBV7-9	-	TRBJ1-1	-	CSSSLQENTEAFF	TGTTCCAGCAGCCTCCAGGAGAACACTGAAGCTTTCTTT
TRBV7-9	-	TRBJ1-5	-	CASSPGNQPQHF	TGTGCCAGCAGCCCCGGCAATCAGCCCCAGCATTTT
TRBV9	TRBD1	TRBJ1-2	-	CASSAGQGMRGYTF	TGTGCCAGCAGCGCGGGACAGGGAATGCGGGGCTACACCTTC
TRBV7-2	-	TRBJ2-1	-	CASERSSYNEQFF	TGTGCCTCGGAGAGGTCGTCCTACAATGAGCAGTTCTTC
TRBV6-6	TRBD2	TRBJ2-2	-	CASSRTSGSTGELFF	TGTGCCAGCAGTCGGACTAGCGGGAGCACCGGGGAGCTGTTTTTT
TRBV7-2	-	TRBJ1-5	-	CASSPGATRNQPQHF	TGTGCCAGCAGTCCAGGGGCCACGAGGAATCAGCCCCAGCATTTT
TRBV7-8	TRBD1	TRBJ1-1	-	CASSHEGARTEAFF	TGTGCCAGCAGCCACGAGGGGGCACGGACTGAAGCTTTCTTT
TRBV4-1	TRBD2	TRBJ2-1	-	CASSQEGTTTYNEQFF	TGCGCCAGCAGCCAAGAAGGGACTACTACTTACAATGAGCAGTTCTTC
TRBV7-2	-	TRBJ2-3	-	CASSRTGGGTDTQYF	TGTGCCAGCAGCCGTACGGGCGGGGGCACAGATACGCAGTATTTT
TRBV2	TRBD2	TRBJ2-3	-	CASRPRLAGGPRTQYF	TGTGCCAGCAGGCCACGACTAGCGGGGGGGCCTCGTACGCAGTATTTT
TRBV2	TRBD1	TRBJ2-5	-	CASREALGTAQGYF	TGTGCCAGCAGGGAAGCGCTTGGGACAGCCCAGGGTTACTTC
TRBV10-2	-	TRBJ1-5	-	CASRGPTGSNQPQHF	TGCGCCAGCAGAGGTCCGACAGGTTCCAATCAGCCCCAGCATTTT
TRBV5-1	-	TRBJ2-5	-	CASSKQGRETQYF	TGCGCCAGCAGCAAACAGGGTCGGGAGACCCAGTACTTC
TRBV2	-	TRBJ1-6	-	CASTGGSFGGNSPLHF	TGTGCCAGCACCGGAGGCTCATTTGGTGGTAATTCACCCCTCCACTTT
TRBV5-1	TRBD1	TRBJ2-7	-	CASSTGTGRIDEQYF	TGCGCCAGCAGCACCGGGACAGGGAGGATTGACGAGCAGTACTTC
TRBV30	TRBD1	TRBJ2-2	-	CAWTRQGAGELFF	TGTGCCTGGACCCGACAGGGGGCCGGGGAGCTGTTTTTT
TRBV6-6	TRBD1	TRBJ1-1	-	CASGTASDTEAFF	TGTGCCAGCGGGACAGCTTCCGACACTGAAGCTTTCTTT
TRBV6-6	TRBD1	TRBJ1-5	-	CASSKNTGVDNQPQHF	TGTGCCAGCAGTAAAAATACAGGGGTTGACAATCAGCCCCAGCATTTT
TRBV20-1	-	TRBJ2-5	-	CSATEETQYF	TGCAGTGCTACTGAGGAGACCCAGTACTTC
TRBV5-1	-	TRBJ1-3	-	CASSARDNKNTIYF	TGCGCCAGCAGCGCCCGGGACAATAAAAACACCATATATTTT
TRBV5-6	-	TRBJ1-2	-	CASSLDRNYGYTF	TGTGCCAGCAGCTTGGACAGGAACTATGGCTACACCTTC
TRBV5-6	TRBD2	TRBJ2-3	once	CASTRTGGSTDMQYF	TGTGCCAGCACCCGGACGGGAGGAAGCACAGATATGCAGTATTTT
TRBV27	TRBD1	TRBJ1-1	-	CASNYRGGTEAFF	TGTGCCAGCAACTACAGGGGGGGCACTGAAGCTTTCTTT
TRBV6-1	TRBD1	TRBJ1-1	few	CASSELGTGDMNTEAFF	TGTGCCAGCAGTGAACTGGGGACAGGGGATATGAACACTGAAGCTTTCTTT
TRBV9	TRBD1	TRBJ2-7	-	CASSVDGTASYEQYF	TGTGCCAGCAGCGTAGACGGGACAGCCTCCTACGAGCAGTACTTC
TRBV2	TRBD2	TRBJ2-1	-	CARVRLAGWNEQFF	TGTGCCAGGGTCCGTCTAGCGGGATGGAATGAGCAGTTCTTC
TRBV11-3	TRBD2	TRBJ2-5	-	CASSLARGSAETQYF	TGTGCCAGCAGCTTAGCCCGCGGGAGCGCGGAGACCCAGTACTTC
TRBV15	-	TRBJ2-3	-	CATSREGPRADTQYF	TGTGCCACCAGCAGGGAGGGGCCCCGGGCAGATACGCAGTATTTT
TRBV10-2	TRBD2	TRBJ2-3	-	CASRGLAGGTDTQYF	TGCGCCAGCAGGGGACTAGCGGGGGGCACAGATACGCAGTATTTT
TRBV5-4	-	TRBJ2-2	few	CASSLGQYTGELFF	TGTGCCAGCAGCTTGGGCCAGTACACCGGGGAGCTGTTTTTT
TRBV7-8	TRBD1	TRBJ1-2	-	CASSSNPGQGYGYTF	TGTGCCAGCAGCTCGAATCCGGGACAGGGGTATGGCTACACCTTC
TRBV9	TRBD2	TRBJ2-1	once	CASSVVTSGAYNEQFF	TGTGCCAGCAGCGTAGTGACCAGCGGGGCCTACAATGAGCAGTTCTTC
TRBV18	-	TRBJ2-5	few	CASSTDRKETQYF	TGTGCCAGCTCAACGGACAGAAAAGAGACCCAGTACTTC
TRBV10-3	TRBD1	TRBJ1-4	-	CAISAGTGGEKLFF	TGTGCCATCAGTGCCGGGACAGGGGGCGAAAAACTGTTTTTT
TRBV7-9	-	TRBJ1-2	-	CASSSQGTGSDYGYTF	TGTGCCAGCAGCTCCCAGGGAACAGGGTCCGACTATGGCTACACCTTC
TRBV28	TRBD2	TRBJ2-7	-	CASNVSGSYEQYF	TGTGCCAGCAACGTTAGCGGGAGCTACGAGCAGTACTTC
TRBV10-2	-	TRBJ2-1	-	CASSEGRRDGEQFF	TGCGCCAGCAGTGAGGGACGGAGGGACGGTGAGCAGTTCTTC
TRBV7-8	-	TRBJ1-2	-	CASSLGTASTYGYTF	TGTGCCAGCAGCTTAGGGACAGCCTCGACTTATGGCTACACCTTC
TRBV2	-	TRBJ1-5	few	CASSDLNREQPQHF	TGTGCCAGCAGTGACCTTAACAGGGAACAGCCCCAGCATTTT
TRBV29-1	TRBD2	TRBJ2-2	-	CSVPIIAGLNTGELFF	TGCAGCGTACCAATTATAGCGGGACTGAACACCGGGGAGCTGTTTTTT
TRBV7-3	-	TRBJ2-3	-	CASSPATYTDTQYF	TGTGCCAGCAGCCCCGCAACTTACACAGATACGCAGTATTTT
TRBV25-1	TRBD2	TRBJ2-2	-	CASSESRGETGELFF	TGTGCCAGCAGTGAATCGCGGGGGGAAACCGGGGAGCTGTTTTTT
TRBV15	TRBD1	TRBJ2-1	-	CATSRGTGAYNEQFF	TGTGCCACCAGCAGAGGGACAGGGGCCTACAATGAGCAGTTCTTC
TRBV4-1	-	TRBJ1-2	-	CASSSTQVANYGYTF	TGCGCCAGCAGCAGCACACAGGTCGCAAACTATGGCTACACCTTC
TRBV4-1	TRBD1	TRBJ2-7	few	CASSQSQGASYEQYF	TGCGCCAGCAGCCAGTCACAGGGGGCGTCCTACGAGCAGTACTTC
TRBV28	TRBD2	TRBJ2-6	-	CASSSGGSGANVLTF	TGTGCCAGCAGCTCCGGGGGGTCTGGGGCCAACGTCCTGACTTTC